These 23 T cell receptor beta chains were all obtained from the same sample, sequenced in a study of blood T cell repertoires in COVID-19. Some clones are missing from TCRdb's copy, which holds only in-frame ones; the method was immunoSEQ multiplex PCR. This table holds some 300,000 clones, approximately 90% found once. The sample taken for sequencing was PBMCs or T cells enriched from blood (not recorded which). These receptors all come from a woman aged 60 to 75 in a cohort exposed to, infected with or recovered from COVID-19 (not recorded which).

This chain uses TRBV5-5 with TRBJ2-7; 12 nucleotides agree with TRBD2. This CDR3 has 17 residues. Germline CDR1 reads SGHKS; CDR2 reads YYEKEE (reference sequence). V shed 0 bases, J shed 3 bases, and the junction held 7 bases outside the gene matches. Here the CDR3 DNA reads TGTGCCAGCAGCTTGGGTACTAGCGGGAGGTTACTCTACGAGCAGTACTTC. It is translated as CASSLGTSGRLLYEQYF.

This chain joins TRBV7-3 and TRBJ2-7; D is perhaps TRBD2 (6 bases). Germline CDR1 is SGHTA and CDR2 is FQGTGA. V shed 5 bases and J shed 1 base, with 15 bases lying between them. This CDR3 contains 15 residues. The CDR3 sequence: CASSRRDGPSYEQYF. As DNA, the CDR3 is TGTGCCAGCAGCCGGAGGGACGGCCCGTCCTACGAGCAGTACTTC.

The chain joins TRBV14 to TRBJ1-2; 10 bases map to TRBD1. J lost 5 bases, V lost 2 bases, and 8 bases had no gene match. In germline, CDR1 is SGHDN, CDR2 FVKESK. The CDR3 consists of 16 residues. The CDR3: CASSQTGQGVWYGYTF. In DNA form, the CDR3 reads TGTGCCAGCAGCCAAACAGGACAGGGGGTTTGGTATGGCTACACCTTC.

This clone was recorded once. J is TRBJ2-3 and V is TRBV6-4; D possibly corresponds to TRBD1 (6 bases). Trimming stripped 3 bases from V and 1 base from J, with 8 bases between. Germline V gene data show CDR1 as MRHNA and CDR2 as SNTAGT. The length of the CDR3 is 14 residues. The CDR3 DNA reads as TGTGCCAGCAGTGAAACAGGGCGCACAGATACGCAGTATTTT. It codes for CASSETGRTDTQYF.

Only a few counts were recorded for this clone. The chain employs TRBV6-1 and TRBJ2-7; 7 nucleotides align to TRBD2. CDR1 is MNHNS, CDR2 SASEGT, per germline. The CDR3 consists of 14 residues. Trimming cost V 2 bases and J 3 bases; bases outside gene matches: 4. For the CDR3, the DNA is TGTGCCAGCAGTGAATGGGAGGGGATCTACGAGCAGTACTTC. Translated, it gives CASSEWEGIYEQYF.

V and J are TRBV27 and TRBJ1-6, with D unclear. CDR3 length equals 12 residues. V lost 6 bases to trimming and J lost 4 bases, with 4 bases between them. Per germline, CDR1 MNHEY and CDR2 SMNVEV (reference sequence). In DNA form, the CDR3 reads TGTGCCAGCAGCTATTATAATTCACCCCTCCACTTT. Translating gives CASSYYNSPLHF.

The chain combines TRBV15 with TRBJ1-2, with D unclear. The CDR3 is made up of 13 amino acids. Germline V gene lookup returns CDR1 LNHNV and CDR2 YYDKDF (reference sequence). The V end was cut by 1 base, the J end by 8 bases, with 11 bases between. CDR3 region: CATSRALARGYTF. The DNA for the CDR3 is TGTGCCACCAGCAGAGCTTTGGCACGCGGCTACACCTTC.

About this clone: The sample carries other DNA sequences with the same CDR3. The rearrangement joins TRBV5-1 to TRBJ1-1; D is uncertain. The CDR3 is 13 amino acids. Germline lookup yields CDR1 SGHRS and CDR2 YFSETQ. Between the trimmed V and J ends, which lost 2 bases and 1 base, there was a span of 6 bases. CDR3 sequence reads: CASSFQENTEAFF. Written as DNA, the CDR3 is TGCGCCAGCAGCTTCCAGGAGAACACTGAAGCTTTCTTT.

The chain is built from TRBV19 and TRBJ2-7; possibly TRBD1 for D (6 bases). The CDR3 consists of 16 residues. The V end was cut by 4 bases, the J end by 1 base, with 17 bases between. The V gene's germline CDR1 is LNHDA and CDR2 SQIVND (reference sequence). The CDR3 sequence: CASSTQGTLASYEQYF. The CDR3 bases are TGTGCCAGTAGTACCCAAGGGACATTAGCGTCCTACGAGCAGTACTTC.

The rearrangement joins TRBV18 to TRBJ1-1, with no clear D. Trimming stripped 8 bases from V and 0 bases from J, with 10 bases between. CDR3 length equals 13 residues. Germline loops: CDR1 KGHSH, CDR2 LQKENI. In nucleotides, the CDR3 is TGTGCCAGCCGTGCGAGGGTGAACACTGAAGCTTTCTTT. This gives the protein CASRARVNTEAFF.

The table lists this clone with a count of one. The chain uses TRBV2 and TRBJ2-1, with TRBD2 matching 9 bases. The germline gives CDR1 SNHLY, CDR2 FYNNEI. The CDR3 is 15 residues long. V gave up 5 bases and J gave up 4 bases; unmatched junction bases: 6. CDR3 coding DNA: TGTGCCAGCAGTCCATTACTAGCGGGTTACAATGAGCAGTTCTTC. Residues: CASSPLLAGYNEQFF.

This chain connects TRBV6-5 to TRBJ1-2; 9 positions agree with TRBD1. The CDR3 extends over 13 amino acids. V dropped 6 bases and J dropped 7; count of bases not matched to a gene: 6. Germline V gene lookup returns CDR1 MNHEY and CDR2 SVGAGI. CDR3: CASSTGGGVGYTF. CDR3 in DNA: TGTGCCAGCAGCACAGGGGGCGGAGTTGGCTACACCTTC.

The chain is built from TRBV5-1 and TRBJ2-2; D perhaps matches TRBD2 (6 bases). CDR1 is SGHRS, CDR2 YFSETQ, per germline. V was clipped by 0 bases and J by 4 bases, with 7 bases between them. The CDR3 has 14 amino acids. The CDR3, as DNA: TGCGCCAGCAGCTTGGGAGCGGGCACCGGGGAGCTGTTTTTT. This translates into CASSLGAGTGELFF.

The chain combines TRBV3-1 (or the pseudogene TRBV3-2) with TRBJ1-2; perhaps TRBD1 as D (6 bases). The length of the CDR3 is 14 residues. Trimming took off 9 bases at V and 0 bases at J, with 14 bases between the two ends. Germline V CDR1 and CDR2: LGHDT, YNNKEL (reference sequence). The CDR3 DNA is TGTGCCAGTCGATCGACAGGTGCTAACTATGGCTACACCTTC. It yields the protein CASRSTGANYGYTF.

The V gene is TRBV20-1, the J gene TRBJ1-2, with D unclear. CDR3 length equals 11 residues. V dropped 3 bases and J dropped 7 bases, with 9 bases sitting between them. Germline V gene lookup returns CDR1 DFQATT and CDR2 SNEGSKA (reference sequence). CDR3: CSARPGFGYTF. The CDR3 nucleotides read TGCAGTGCTAGGCCCGGGTTTGGCTACACCTTC.

This clone was seen once. The chain carries TRBV2 and TRBJ1-3; TRBD1 matches at 9 bases. V was clipped by 4 bases and J by 4 bases; unmatched bases: 5. The CDR3 length is 15 residues. Looked up from germline, CDR1 is SNHLY and CDR2 is FYNNEI. CDR3 sequence: CASSVGQGSGNTIYF. In DNA, the CDR3 is TGTGCCAGCAGTGTGGGACAGGGCTCGGGAAACACCATATATTTT.

The rearrangement uses TRBV14 and TRBJ2-5; a possible D gene is TRBD1 (5 bases). Germline CDR1 and CDR2: SGHDN and FVKESK. V gave up 4 bases and J gave up 2 bases, with 14 bases separating them. This CDR3 contains 15 residues. The CDR3 DNA reads TGTGCCAGCAGCCCGCGGCAGGGCTGGCAAGAGACCCAGTACTTC. It encodes CASSPRQGWQETQYF.

The genes are TRBV7-6 and TRBJ2-2; 7 positions match TRBD2. V shed 3 bases and J 4 bases; nucleotides not matched to a gene: 5. The CDR3 totals 15 residues. CDR1 and CDR2 (germline): SGHVS, FNYEAQ. The DNA of the CDR3 is TGTGCCAGCAGCTTGGGGGAGGGGAGCACCGGGGAGCTGTTTTTT. Protein: CASSLGEGSTGELFF.

The chain couples TRBV27 to TRBJ1-1, with a tentative D call TRBD1 (6 bases). Germline V gene data show CDR1 as MNHEY and CDR2 as SMNVEV (reference sequence). Trimming shortened V by 3 bases and J by 0 bases, and 8 bases separated the two germline ends. There are 14 residues in the CDR3. CDR3 loop: CASSFQGLNTEAFF. CDR3 coding DNA: TGTGCCAGCAGTTTTCAGGGGTTGAACACTGAAGCTTTCTTT.

This clone was counted at least ten times. The chain couples TRBV7-9 to TRBJ2-1; TRBD2 matches 7 bases. Germline lookup yields CDR1 SEHNR and CDR2 FQNEAQ (reference sequence). The J segment lost 3 bases and the V segment lost 5 bases, leaving 4 bases of the junction unmatched. The CDR3 is made up of 14 amino acids. For the CDR3, the DNA is TGTGCCAGCAGCCAACTAGCGCTCTACAATGAGCAGTTCTTC. This translates into CASSQLALYNEQFF.

The CDR3, as DNA: TGTGCCAGCAGGCGAGCGGGACCCGGGGACGAGCAGTACTTC. Its translation: CASRRAGPGDEQYF. V gene TRBV6-6 combines with J gene TRBJ2-7; 7 bases fit TRBD2. V shed 6 bases and J 5 bases; nucleotides not matched to a gene: 10. From germline, CDR1 is MNHNY and CDR2 SVGAGI (reference sequence). The CDR3 contains 14 residues.

Comment on this clone: The same CDR3 is also encoded by other DNA sequences in this sample. CDR3 in DNA: TGTGCCAGCAGCCTGAGCTCCTACGAGCAGTACTTC. This sequence encodes CASSLSSYEQYF. This chain links TRBV11-2 with TRBJ2-7; D call uncertain. V was clipped by 5 bases and J by 0 bases, with 5 bases between them. CDR3 length: 12 residues. In germline, CDR1 is SGHAT, CDR2 FQNNGV.

J is TRBJ2-1 and V is TRBV27; D uncertain. Germline CDR1 and CDR2: MNHEY and SMNVEV (reference sequence). The CDR3 extends over 15 amino acids. V shed 4 bases and J shed 0 bases, with 10 bases lying between them. CDR3 protein: CASSWIASSYNEQFF. CDR3 nucleotide sequence: TGTGCCAGCAGTTGGATAGCCAGCTCCTACAATGAGCAGTTCTTC.